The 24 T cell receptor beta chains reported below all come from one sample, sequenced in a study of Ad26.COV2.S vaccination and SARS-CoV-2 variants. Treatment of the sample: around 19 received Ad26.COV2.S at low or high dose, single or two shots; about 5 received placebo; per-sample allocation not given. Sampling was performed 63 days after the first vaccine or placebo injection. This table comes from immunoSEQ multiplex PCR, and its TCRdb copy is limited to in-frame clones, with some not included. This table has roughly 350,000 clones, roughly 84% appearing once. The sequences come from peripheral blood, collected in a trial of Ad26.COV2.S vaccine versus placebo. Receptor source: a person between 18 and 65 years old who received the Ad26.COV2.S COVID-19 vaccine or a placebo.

The chain's CDR3 is CAISESVTANQPQHF. DNA for the CDR3: TGTGCCATCAGTGAGTCTGTGACAGCCAATCAGCCCCAGCATTTT. This chain joins TRBV10-3 and TRBJ1-5, with D possibly being TRBD1 (5 bases). The V gene's germline CDR1 is ENHRY and CDR2 SYGVKD. CDR3 length: 15 amino acids. The V end was cut by 0 bases, the J end by 3 bases, with 9 bases between.

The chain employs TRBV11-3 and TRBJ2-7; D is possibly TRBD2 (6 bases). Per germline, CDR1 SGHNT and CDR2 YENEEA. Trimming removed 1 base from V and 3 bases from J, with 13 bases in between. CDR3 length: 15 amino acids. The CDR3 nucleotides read TGTGCCAGCAGCTTAGTAGGAGGGGACGACTACGAGCAGTACTTC. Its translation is CASSLVGGDDYEQYF.

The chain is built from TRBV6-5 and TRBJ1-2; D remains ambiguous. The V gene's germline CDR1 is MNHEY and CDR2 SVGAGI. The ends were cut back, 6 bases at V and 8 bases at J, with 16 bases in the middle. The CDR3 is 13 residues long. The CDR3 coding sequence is TGTGCCAGCAGCCGAAGCGGGATACCGGGCTACACCTTC. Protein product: CASSRSGIPGYTF.

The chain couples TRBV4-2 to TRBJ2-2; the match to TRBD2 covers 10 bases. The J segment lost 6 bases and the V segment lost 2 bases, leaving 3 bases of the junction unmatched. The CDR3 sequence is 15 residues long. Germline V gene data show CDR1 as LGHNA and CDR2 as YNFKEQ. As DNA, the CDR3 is TGTGCCAGCAGCCAAAGCGGGGGGGAGGCCGGGGAGCTGTTTTTT. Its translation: CASSQSGGEAGELFF.

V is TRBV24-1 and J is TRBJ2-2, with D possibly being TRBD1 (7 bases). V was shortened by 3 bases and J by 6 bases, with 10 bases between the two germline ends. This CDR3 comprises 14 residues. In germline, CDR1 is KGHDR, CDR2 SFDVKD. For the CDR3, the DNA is TGTGCCACCAGTGATCCCAGGGGGGCCGGGGAGCTGTTTTTT. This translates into CATSDPRGAGELFF.

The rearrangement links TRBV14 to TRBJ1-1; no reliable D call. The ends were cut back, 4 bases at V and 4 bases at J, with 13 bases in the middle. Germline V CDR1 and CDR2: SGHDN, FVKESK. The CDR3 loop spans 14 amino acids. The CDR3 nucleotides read TGTGCCAGCAGCCCGAGGGAGGGTTCCACTGAAGCTTTCTTT. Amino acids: CASSPREGSTEAFF.

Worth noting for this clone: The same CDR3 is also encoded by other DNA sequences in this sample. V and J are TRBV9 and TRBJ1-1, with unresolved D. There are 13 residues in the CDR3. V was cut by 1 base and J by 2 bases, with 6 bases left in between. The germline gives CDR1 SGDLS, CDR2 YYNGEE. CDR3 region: CASSVSGNTEAFF. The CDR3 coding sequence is TGTGCCAGCAGCGTATCGGGTAACACTGAAGCTTTCTTT. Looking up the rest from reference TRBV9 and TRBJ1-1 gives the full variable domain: DSGVTQTPKHLITATGQRVTLRCSPRSGDLSVYWYQQSLDQGLQFLIQYYNGEERAKGNILERFSAQQFPDLHSELNLSSLELGDSALYFCASSVSGNTEAFFGQGTRLTVV.

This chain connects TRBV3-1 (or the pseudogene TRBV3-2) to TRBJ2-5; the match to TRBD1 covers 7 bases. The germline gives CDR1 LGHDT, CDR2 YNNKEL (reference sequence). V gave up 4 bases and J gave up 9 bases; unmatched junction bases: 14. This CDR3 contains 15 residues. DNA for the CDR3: TGTGCCAGCAGCCTCATACAGGGGCCTCTTGGGGCCCAGTACTTC. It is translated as CASSLIQGPLGAQYF.

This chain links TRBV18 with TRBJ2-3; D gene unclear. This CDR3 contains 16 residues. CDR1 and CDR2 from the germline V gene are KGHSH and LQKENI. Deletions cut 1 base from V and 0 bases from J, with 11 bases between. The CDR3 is CASSPLARTSTDTQYF. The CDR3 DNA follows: TGTGCCAGCTCACCACTTGCCAGAACTAGCACAGATACGCAGTATTTT.

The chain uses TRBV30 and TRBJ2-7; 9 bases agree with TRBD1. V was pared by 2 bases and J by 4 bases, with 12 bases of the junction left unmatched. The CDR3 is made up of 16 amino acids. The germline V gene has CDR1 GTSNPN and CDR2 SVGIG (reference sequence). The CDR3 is CAWSSFDWTGDYEQYF. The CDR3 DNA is TGTGCCTGGAGTTCCTTCGATTGGACAGGGGATTACGAGCAGTACTTC.

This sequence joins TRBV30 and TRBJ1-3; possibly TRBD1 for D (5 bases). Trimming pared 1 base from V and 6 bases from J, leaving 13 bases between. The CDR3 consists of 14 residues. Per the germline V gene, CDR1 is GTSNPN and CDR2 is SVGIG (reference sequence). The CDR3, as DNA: TGTGCCTGGAGTGCTCTGGGACCTGAAAACACCATATATTTT. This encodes CAWSALGPENTIYF.

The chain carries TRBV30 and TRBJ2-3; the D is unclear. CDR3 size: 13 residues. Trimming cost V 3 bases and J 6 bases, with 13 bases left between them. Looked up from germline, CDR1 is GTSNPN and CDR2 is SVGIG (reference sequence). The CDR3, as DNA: TGTGCCTGGAGCCGAATTGGTGCGGATACGCAGTATTTT. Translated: CAWSRIGADTQYF.

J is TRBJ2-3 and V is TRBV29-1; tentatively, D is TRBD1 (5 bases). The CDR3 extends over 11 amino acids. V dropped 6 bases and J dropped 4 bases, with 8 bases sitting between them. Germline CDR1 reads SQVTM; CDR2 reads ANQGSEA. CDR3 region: CSVPQADTQYF. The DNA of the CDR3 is TGCAGCGTGCCACAGGCAGATACGCAGTATTTT.

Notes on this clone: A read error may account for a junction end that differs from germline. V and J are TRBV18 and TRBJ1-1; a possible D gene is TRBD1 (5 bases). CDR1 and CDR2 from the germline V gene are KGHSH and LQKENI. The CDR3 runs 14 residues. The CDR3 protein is CASSRAKGNAEAFF. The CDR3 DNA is TGTGCCAGCTCACGGGCTAAGGGGAACGCTGAAGCTTTCTTT. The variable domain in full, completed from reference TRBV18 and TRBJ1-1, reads NAGVMQNPRHLVRRRGQEARLRCSPMKGHSHVYWYRQLPEEGLKFMVYLQKENIIDESGMPKERFSAEFPKEGPSILRIQQVVRGDSAAYFCASSRAKGNAEAFFGQGTRLTVV.

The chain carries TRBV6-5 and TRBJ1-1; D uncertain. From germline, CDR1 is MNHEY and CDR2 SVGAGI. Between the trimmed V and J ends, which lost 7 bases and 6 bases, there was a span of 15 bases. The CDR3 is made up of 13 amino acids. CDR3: CASTKTGSAEAFF. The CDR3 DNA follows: TGTGCCAGCACTAAAACGGGGAGTGCTGAAGCTTTCTTT.

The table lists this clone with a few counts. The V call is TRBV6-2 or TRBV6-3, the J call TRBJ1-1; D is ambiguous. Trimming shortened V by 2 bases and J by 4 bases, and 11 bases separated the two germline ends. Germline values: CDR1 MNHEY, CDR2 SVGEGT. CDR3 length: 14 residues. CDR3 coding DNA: TGTGCCAGCAGTTACCACGTACAGAGCACTGAAGCTTTCTTT. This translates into CASSYHVQSTEAFF.

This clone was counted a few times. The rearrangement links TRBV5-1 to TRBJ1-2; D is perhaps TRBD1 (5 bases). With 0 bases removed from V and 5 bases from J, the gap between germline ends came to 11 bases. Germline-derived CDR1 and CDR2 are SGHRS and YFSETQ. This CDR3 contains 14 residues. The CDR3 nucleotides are TGCGCCAGCAGCTTGGGTCTCGAGGGGTATGGCTACACCTTC. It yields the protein CASSLGLEGYGYTF.

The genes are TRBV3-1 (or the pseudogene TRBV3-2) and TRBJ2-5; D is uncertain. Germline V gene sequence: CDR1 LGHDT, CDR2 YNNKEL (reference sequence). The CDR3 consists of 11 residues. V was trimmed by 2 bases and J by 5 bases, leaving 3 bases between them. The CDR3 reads CASSQPETQYF. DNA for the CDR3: TGTGCCAGCAGCCAACCGGAGACCCAGTACTTC.

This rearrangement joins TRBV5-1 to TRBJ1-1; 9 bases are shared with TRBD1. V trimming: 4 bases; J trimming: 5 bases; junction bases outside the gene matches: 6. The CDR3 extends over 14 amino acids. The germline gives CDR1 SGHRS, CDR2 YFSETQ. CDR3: CASSRTGGRTEAFF. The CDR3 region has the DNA TGCGCCAGCAGCAGAACAGGGGGCCGGACTGAAGCTTTCTTT. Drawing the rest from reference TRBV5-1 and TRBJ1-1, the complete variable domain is KAGVTQTPRYLIKTRGQQVTLSCSPISGHRSVSWYQQTPGQGLQFLFEYFSETQRNKGNFPGRFSGRQFSNSRSEMNVSTLELGDSALYLCASSRTGGRTEAFFGQGTRLTVV.

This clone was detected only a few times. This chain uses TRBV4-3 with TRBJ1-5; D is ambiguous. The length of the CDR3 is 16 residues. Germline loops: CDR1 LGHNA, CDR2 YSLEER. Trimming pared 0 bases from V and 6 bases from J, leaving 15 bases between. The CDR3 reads CASSQDLGGFSQPQHF. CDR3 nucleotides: TGCGCCAGCAGCCAAGATCTGGGTGGGTTCTCTCAGCCCCAGCATTTT.

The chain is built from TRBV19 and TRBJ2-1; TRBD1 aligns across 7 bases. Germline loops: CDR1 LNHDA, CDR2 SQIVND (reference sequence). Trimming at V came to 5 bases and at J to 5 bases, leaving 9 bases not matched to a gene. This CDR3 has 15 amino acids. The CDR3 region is CASSPTPTGNNEQFF. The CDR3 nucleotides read TGTGCCAGTAGTCCCACCCCGACAGGGAACAATGAGCAGTTCTTC.

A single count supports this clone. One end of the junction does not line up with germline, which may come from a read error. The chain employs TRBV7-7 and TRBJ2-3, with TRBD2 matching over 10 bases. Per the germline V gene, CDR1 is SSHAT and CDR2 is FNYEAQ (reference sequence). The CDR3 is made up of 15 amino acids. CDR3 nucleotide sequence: TGTGCTAGCAGCTTAGCGCCTAGCGGGGGAGATACGCAGTATTTT. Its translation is CASSLAPSGGDTQYF.

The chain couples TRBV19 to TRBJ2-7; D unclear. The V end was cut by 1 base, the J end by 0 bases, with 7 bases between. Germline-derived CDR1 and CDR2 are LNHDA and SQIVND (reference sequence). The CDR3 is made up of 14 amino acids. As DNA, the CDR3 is TGTGCCAGTAGTATAGCGGCACTCTCCTACGAGCAGTACTTC. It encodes CASSIAALSYEQYF.

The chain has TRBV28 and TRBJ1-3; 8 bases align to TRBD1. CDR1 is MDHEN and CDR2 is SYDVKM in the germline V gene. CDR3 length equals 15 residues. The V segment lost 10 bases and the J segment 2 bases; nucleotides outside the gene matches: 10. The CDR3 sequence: CATQGGALTGNTIYF. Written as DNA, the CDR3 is TGTGCCACACAGGGGGGGGCTCTTACTGGAAACACCATATATTTT. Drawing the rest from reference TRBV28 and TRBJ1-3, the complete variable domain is DVKVTQSSRYLVKRTGEKVFLECVQDMDHENMFWYRQDPGLGLRLIYFSYDVKMKEKGDIPEGYSVSREKKERFSLILESASTNQTSMYLCATQGGALTGNTIYFGEGSWLTVV.